These 26 T cell receptor beta chains originate from one sample sequenced in a study of CD8+CD57+ T cells in acquired aplastic anemia. The use of genomic DNA as template underpinned the TCR beta VDJ and CDR3 profiling. TCRdb used MiXCR to reprocess the reads, holding one entry per CDR3 protein. The sample lists 200,000 to 250,000 distinct CDR3 sequences; around 45% were seen once. The patients chosen for sequencing had shown expansion of CD8+CD57+ cells (detected by flow cytometry). The sample taken for sequencing was sorted CD4+, CD8+, or CD8+CD57+ T cells (not recorded which) from PBMCs. These receptors came from a human donor with aplastic anemia.

Notes on this clonotype: One base away lies a much larger clone, so this may be a sequencing read error. The rearrangement joins TRBV5-1 to TRBJ2-1; no clear D. This CDR3 region has 13 residues. CDR1 and CDR2 from the germline V gene are SGHRS and YFSETQ. CDR3 sequence: CASIAESYNELFF. As DNA, the CDR3 is TGCGCCAGCATTGCGGAGTCCTACAATGAGCTGTTCTTC.

This clonotype was detected ten times or more. V gene TRBV12-3 or TRBV12-4 combines with J gene TRBJ2-3; D is ambiguous. Deletions cut 5 bases from V and 4 bases from J, with 16 bases between. The CDR3 contains 15 residues. The CDR3 loop is CASSLGWGVADTQYF. In DNA, the CDR3 is TGTGCCAGCAGTCTTGGGTGGGGTGTCGCAGATACGCAGTATTTT.

This clonotype appeared a single time. A much larger clone sits a single nucleotide away, making a read error possible. V and J are TRBV6-4 and TRBJ1-1, with TRBD1 identical over 7 bases. The CDR3 runs to 14 residues. From germline, CDR1 is MRHNA and CDR2 SNTAGT. V lost 2 bases and J lost 1; bases outside the gene matches: 1. The CDR3 bases are TGTGCCAGCAGTGACGGGACAGAGAACACTGAAGCTTTCTTT. It is translated as CASSDGTENTEAFF.

This clonotype came up a few times. V gene TRBV30 combines with J gene TRBJ1-2; D gene unclear. Germline loops: CDR1 GTSNPN, CDR2 SVGIG (reference sequence). V was trimmed by 4 bases and J by 6 bases, leaving 15 bases between them. The CDR3 covers 13 residues. CDR3 residues: CAWMSTLYDGYTF. The CDR3 nucleotides are TGTGCCTGGATGAGCACTCTCTACGATGGCTACACCTTC.

The CDR3: CASSEGRDSNQPQHF. CDR3 DNA: TGCGCCAGCAGTGAGGGCCGCGATAGCAATCAGCCCCAGCATTTT. V is TRBV10-1 and J is TRBJ1-5; D unclear. CDR3 length: 15 residues. Between the trimmed V and J ends, which lost 2 bases and 0 bases, there was a span of 8 bases. CDR1 and CDR2 (germline): WNHNN, SYGVQD (reference sequence).

The gene calls are TRBV10-1 and TRBJ2-1; the match to TRBD1 covers 7 bases. The CDR3 runs 14 residues. The trim removed 4 bases at V and 4 bases at J, leaving 4 bases unmatched. CDR1 and CDR2 (germline): WNHNN, SYGVQD (reference sequence). CDR3 sequence (DNA): TGCGCCAGCAGTGGGGGACAGCTTTACAATGAGCAGTTCTTC. This codes for CASSGGQLYNEQFF.

This chain uses TRBV7-2 with TRBJ1-2, with D unresolved. The V gene lost 3 bases and the J gene lost 8 bases, with 16 bases spanning the gap. The germline V gene encodes CDR1 SGHTA and CDR2 FQGNSA. The CDR3 has 14 amino acids. DNA of the CDR3: TGTGCCAGCAGCTTGGTAGGAGGTAGCGGGGGCTACACCTTC. The encoded protein is CASSLVGGSGGYTF.

The chain combines TRBV3-1 with TRBJ2-7, with D possibly matching TRBD1 (6 bases). The V gene lost 1 base and the J gene lost 2 bases, with 15 bases spanning the gap. From germline, CDR1 is LGHDT and CDR2 YNNKEL (reference sequence). The CDR3 runs 16 residues. The CDR3 bases are TGTGCCAGCAGCCAAGTCGTGTGGGACACAACCTACGAGCAGTACTTC. This translates into CASSQVVWDTTYEQYF.

V and J are TRBV7-3 and TRBJ2-7; D gene ambiguous. The CDR3 consists of 14 residues. From germline, CDR1 is SGHTA and CDR2 FQGTGA. Deletions cut 5 bases from V and 3 bases from J, with 14 bases between. The CDR3 loop is CASSQGYEDYEQYF. DNA of the CDR3: TGTGCCAGCAGCCAAGGTTACGAGGACTACGAGCAGTACTTC.

This clonotype showed up just a few times. The chain recombines TRBV30 with TRBJ2-3, with a tentative D call TRBD1 (6 bases). Germline loops: CDR1 GTSNPN, CDR2 SVGIG (reference sequence). Trimming removed 4 bases from V and 5 bases from J, with 13 bases in between. The CDR3 sequence is 13 residues long. The CDR3 loop is CAWTGGGVDTQYF. CDR3 DNA sequence: TGTGCCTGGACGGGTGGGGGCGTAGATACGCAGTATTTT.

Worth noting for this clonotype: Because it lacks the conserved phenylalanine or tryptophan at the end, this CDR3 is likely a read error. V and J are TRBV2 and TRBJ2-5, with TRBD2 matching 7 bases. Germline CDR1 SNHLY, CDR2 FYNNEI. V lost 1 base and J lost 2; bases outside the gene matches: 1. This CDR3 is built from 14 residues. The CDR3 DNA follows: TGTGCCAGCAGTGAAGGGGGACTACAAGAGACCCAGTACCTC. Translating it yields CASSEGGLQETQYL.

The chain joins TRBV20-1 to TRBJ2-7, with 9 nucleotides matching TRBD1. This CDR3 is built from 13 residues. Germline loops: CDR1 DFQATT, CDR2 SNEGSKA (reference sequence). Trimming took 3 bases from V and 6 from J; bases not matched to a gene: 6. The DNA of the CDR3 is TGCAGTGCTAGGGACAGGGGTCGGTCCGAGCAGTACTTC. Residues: CSARDRGRSEQYF.

This clonotype showed up many times. V is TRBV12-3 or TRBV12-4 and J is TRBJ2-2; D is unresolved. This CDR3 has 16 residues. V lost 3 bases, J lost 0 bases, and 11 bases lay in between. The CDR3 DNA reads TGTGCCAGCAGTTTCCCCGGTACTTCGAACACCGGGGAGCTGTTTTTT. As protein: CASSFPGTSNTGELFF.

The sample holds a few counts of this clonotype. The chain links TRBV25-1 to TRBJ2-2, with 10 bases fitting TRBD1. Germline V lookup: CDR1 MGHDK, CDR2 SYGVNS. Losses at the gene ends were 1 base for V and 6 bases for J; bases not matched to a gene: 5. The CDR3 extends over 16 amino acids. The CDR3 here is CASSELLGQGPGELFF. DNA for the CDR3: TGTGCCAGCAGTGAATTGCTGGGACAGGGGCCCGGGGAGCTGTTTTTT.

This clonotype has more than one count but fewer than ten. This rearrangement joins TRBV10-3 to TRBJ1-6, with 9 bases fitting TRBD1. Germline lookup yields CDR1 ENHRY and CDR2 SYGVKD. The CDR3 length is 14 residues. J was trimmed by 7 bases and V by 6 bases; bases with no gene match: 4. CDR3 in DNA: TGTGCCATCAGACCGGGACAGGGAAATTCACCCCTCCACTTT. Protein product: CAIRPGQGNSPLHF.

This clonotype was seen ten or more times. The V gene is TRBV5-1, the J gene TRBJ2-5; the match to TRBD2 covers 12 bases. This CDR3 is 18 amino acids long. With 1 base clipped from V and 5 bases from J, the junction kept 12 bases outside the gene matches. Germline-derived CDR1 and CDR2 are SGHRS and YFSETQ. The CDR3 is CASSLRGGGLAGFETQYF. CDR3 bases: TGCGCCAGCAGCTTGCGGGGAGGAGGACTAGCGGGATTTGAGACCCAGTACTTC.

This rearrangement joins TRBV30 to TRBJ1-5; a weak D match, TRBD1 (6 bases). Deletions cut 1 base from V and 7 bases from J, with 17 bases between. Germline V gives CDR1 GTSNPN, CDR2 SVGIG (reference sequence). The CDR3 spans 15 residues. The CDR3 here is CAWSDGKQGGQPQHF. The DNA of the CDR3 is TGTGCCTGGAGTGACGGCAAACAGGGAGGCCAGCCCCAGCATTTT.

By proportion, this clonotype is medium-sized. A read error may account for a junction end that differs from germline. The CDR3 region has the DNA TGTGCCAGCAGCCAAGATCGCGGCTCTGGGGCCAACGTCCTGACTTTC. It translates to CASSQDRGSGANVLTF. The rearrangement uses TRBV4-3 and TRBJ2-6; no clear D gene. This CDR3 comprises 16 residues. Germline V gene sequence: CDR1 LGHNA, CDR2 YSLEER.

The J gene is TRBJ1-2, the V gene TRBV9, with 8 bases matching TRBD1. Germline loops: CDR1 SGDLS, CDR2 YYNGEE. With V trimmed by 6 bases and J by 1 base, 8 bases remained unmatched. This CDR3 has 15 residues. CDR3 loop: CASTTRGQDNYGYTF. DNA of the CDR3: TGTGCCAGCACGACCAGGGGGCAAGATAACTATGGCTACACCTTC.

The chain couples TRBV2 to TRBJ1-5; D is ambiguous. Between the trimmed V and J ends, which lost 2 bases and 15 bases, there was a span of 17 bases. The CDR3 is 13 amino acids. The germline CDR1 and CDR2 sequences are SNHLY and FYNNEI. CDR3 sequence: CASSELGVKVGHF. CDR3 DNA: TGTGCCAGCAGTGAACTCGGGGTGAAGGTAGGGCATTTT.

The chain joins TRBV2 to TRBJ1-2; unclear D gene. CDR1 and CDR2 from the germline V gene are SNHLY and FYNNEI. This CDR3 has 15 amino acids. Trimming left V 8 bases short and J 2 bases short, with 18 bases between. The CDR3 spells CASGAVSPGNYGYTF. In nucleotides, the CDR3 is TGTGCCAGCGGAGCTGTTTCCCCCGGCAACTATGGCTACACCTTC.

Note on this clonotype: A single base separates this from a much larger clone, so it may be a read error. V gene TRBV24-1 combines with J gene TRBJ1-4, with TRBD1 identical over 7 bases. This CDR3 is 13 amino acids long. Germline lookup yields CDR1 KGHDR and CDR2 SFDVKD. This CDR3 is CAASVQGWEKLFF. CDR3 bases: TGTGCCGCCAGTGTACAGGGGTGGGAAAAACTGTTTTTT.

This clonotype was counted ten times or more. This chain uses TRBV25-1 with TRBJ1-2; D not certain. Trimming pared 1 base from V and 3 bases from J, leaving 9 bases between. The CDR3 is 14 amino acids. Germline CDR1 and CDR2: MGHDK and SYGVNS. The CDR3 reads CASSEWRTDYGYTF. The DNA of the CDR3 is TGTGCCAGCAGTGAATGGAGGACGGACTATGGCTACACCTTC.

Details on this clonotype: This clone may be a read error of a much larger clone one base away. The genes are TRBV20-1 and TRBJ2-7; tentative D call: TRBD2 (5 bases). CDR3 size: 14 residues. Germline CDR1 DFQATT, CDR2 SNEGSKA (reference sequence). The CDR3 region has the DNA TGCGGTGCTAGGACTGGCCTTGAGTCCTACGAGCAGTACTTC. Its protein product is CGARTGLESYEQYF.

The V and J genes are TRBV5-1 and TRBJ2-1; either TRBD1 or TRBD2 may fit D (5 bases each). Germline V gene data show CDR1 as SGHRS and CDR2 as YFSETQ. V shed 3 bases and J shed 12 bases, with 34 bases lying between them. The length of the CDR3 is 19 residues. The CDR3 DNA follows: TGCGCCAGCAGCTCGCAGGGATTCCTCCAAGGGCGGCGGGCAGATACGCAGTTCTTC. Residues: CASSSQGFLQGRRADTQFF.

This clonotype was found many times. In DNA, the CDR3 is TGTGCCAGCAACCGCTGGGACAGGAGTTACGAGCAGTACTTC. Its protein product is CASNRWDRSYEQYF. V gene TRBV5-6 combines with J gene TRBJ2-7; 8 bases line up with TRBD1. This CDR3 has 14 residues. V shed 6 bases and J 4 bases; nucleotides not matched to a gene: 9. Germline CDR1 is SGHDT and CDR2 is YYEEEE.